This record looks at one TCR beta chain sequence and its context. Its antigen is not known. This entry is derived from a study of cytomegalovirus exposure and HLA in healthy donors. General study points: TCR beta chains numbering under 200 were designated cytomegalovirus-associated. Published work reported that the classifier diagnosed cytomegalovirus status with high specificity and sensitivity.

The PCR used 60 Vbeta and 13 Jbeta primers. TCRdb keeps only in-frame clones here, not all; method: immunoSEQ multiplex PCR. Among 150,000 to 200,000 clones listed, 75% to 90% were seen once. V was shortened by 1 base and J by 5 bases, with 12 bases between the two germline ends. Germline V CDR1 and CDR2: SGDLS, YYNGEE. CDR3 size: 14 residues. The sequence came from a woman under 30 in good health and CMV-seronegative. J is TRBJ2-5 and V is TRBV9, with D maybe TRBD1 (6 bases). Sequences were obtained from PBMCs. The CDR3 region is CASSVSDRRETQYF. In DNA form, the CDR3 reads TGTGCCAGCAGCGTATCAGACAGGAGGGAGACCCAGTACTTC.